Below, 14 T cell receptor beta chains from the same sample are listed, as sequenced in a study of cytomegalovirus exposure and HLA in healthy donors. Use of 60 Vbeta and 13 Jbeta primers characterized the PCR. The protocol was immunoSEQ multiplex PCR, while the TCRdb copy is restricted to in-frame clones and leaves out a portion. In the table there are some 110,000 clones, approximately 80% of which are singletons. Sequencing was done on a sample of PBMCs. The receptors stem from a man between 35 and 55 years old in good health and CMV-seronegative.

The V gene is TRBV10-3, the J gene TRBJ1-4, with D possibly matching TRBD1 (5 bases). Germline V gives CDR1 ENHRY, CDR2 SYGVKD. Trimming took off 8 bases at V and 6 bases at J, with 13 bases between the two ends. The CDR3 spans 13 residues. CDR3 nucleotides: TGTGCCATCGCGGGGGTCCCGGATGAAAAACTGTTTTTT. Encoded protein: CAIAGVPDEKLFF.

The chain combines TRBV15 with TRBJ2-6; TRBD1 aligns across 8 bases. With 3 bases clipped from V and 2 bases from J, the junction kept 9 bases outside the gene matches. CDR1 is LNHNV and CDR2 is YYDKDF in the germline V gene (reference sequence). The CDR3 contains 18 residues. DNA for the CDR3: TGTGCCACCAGCAGTACCCAGGGGGCGCAAACTGGGGCCAACGTCCTGACTTTC. It codes for CATSSTQGAQTGANVLTF.

The CDR3 nucleotides read TGTGCCAGCAGCCAAGATCCTAGCGGGGGACCCAGGACCAATGAGCAGTTCTTC. The encoded protein is CASSQDPSGGPRTNEQFF. The chain recombines TRBV4-2 with TRBJ2-1; the match to TRBD2 covers 10 bases. The CDR3 has 18 amino acids. CDR1 is LGHNA and CDR2 is YNFKEQ in the germline V gene. The trim removed 0 bases at V and 6 bases at J, leaving 11 bases unmatched.

This clone was observed once. The V call is TRBV7-2, the J call TRBJ2-7; 7 bases fit TRBD1. The CDR3 has 16 amino acids. CDR1 is SGHTA and CDR2 is FQGNSA in the germline V gene. The V segment lost 1 base and the J segment 3 bases; nucleotides outside the gene matches: 9. The CDR3 is CASSLVGRQGFYEQYF. The CDR3 DNA sequence: TGTGCCAGCAGCTTAGTCGGGCGACAGGGCTTCTACGAGCAGTACTTC.

In this sample, this clone turned up a few times. V and J are TRBV7-2 and TRBJ2-5; D may be TRBD2 (6 bases). The CDR3 has 14 residues. Trimming left V 2 bases short and J 2 bases short, with 9 bases between. Germline-derived CDR1 and CDR2 are SGHTA and FQGNSA. The CDR3 coding sequence is TGTGCCAGCAGCTTAATGGGGGGACAAGAGACCCAGTACTTC. This encodes CASSLMGGQETQYF.

This clone was seen only a few times. The chain links TRBV5-1 to TRBJ2-1; TRBD2 is a possible D gene (6 bases). The germline CDR1 and CDR2 sequences are SGHRS and YFSETQ. CDR3 length: 14 amino acids. Trimming left V 2 bases short and J 0 bases short, with 6 bases between. The CDR3 DNA reads TGCGCCAGCAGCTTCGGGAGCTCCTACAATGAGCAGTTCTTC. Translated: CASSFGSSYNEQFF.

J is TRBJ1-2 and V is TRBV19; 9 bases fit TRBD1. V was clipped by 6 bases and J by 3 bases; unmatched bases: 8. CDR1 LNHDA and CDR2 SQIVND come from the germline V gene (reference sequence). The CDR3 consists of 15 residues. The CDR3 region is CASRQQGAVDYGYTF. Written as DNA, the CDR3 is TGTGCCAGTAGGCAACAGGGGGCGGTAGACTATGGCTACACCTTC.

The chain is built from TRBV11-2 and TRBJ2-3; the match to TRBD2 covers 10 bases. Losses at the gene ends were 5 bases for V and 2 bases for J; bases not matched to a gene: 7. This CDR3 has 16 amino acids. CDR1 is SGHAT, CDR2 FQNNGV, per germline. Here the CDR3 reads CASSPRTSGLTDTQYF. The CDR3 DNA reads as TGTGCCAGCAGCCCCCGGACTAGCGGCCTCACAGATACGCAGTATTTT.

The chain joins TRBV4-2 to TRBJ1-6; a weak D match, TRBD1 (5 bases). Germline loops: CDR1 LGHNA, CDR2 YNFKEQ. This CDR3 is built from 16 residues. With 2 bases removed from V and 7 bases from J, the gap between germline ends came to 15 bases. CDR3 sequence reads: CASSQSPGLQNSPLHF. CDR3 sequence (DNA): TGTGCCAGCAGCCAATCTCCGGGACTGCAAAATTCACCCCTCCACTTT.

The J gene is TRBJ1-1, the V gene TRBV5-1; a possible D gene is TRBD1 (6 bases). CDR3 length: 14 amino acids. The germline V gene has CDR1 SGHRS and CDR2 YFSETQ. V was shortened by 1 base and J by 2 bases, with 9 bases between the two germline ends. The CDR3 DNA reads as TGCGCCAGCAGCTTGAAACAGGGTAACACTGAAGCTTTCTTT. This gives the protein CASSLKQGNTEAFF.

V gene TRBV6-5 combines with J gene TRBJ1-1; D perhaps matches TRBD1 (5 bases). The V gene lost 6 bases and the J gene lost 4 bases, with 15 bases spanning the gap. Germline V lookup: CDR1 MNHEY, CDR2 SVGAGI. The CDR3 is 14 amino acids. CDR3 in amino acids: CASRPPLGGTEAFF. CDR3 nucleotides: TGTGCCAGCAGACCCCCCTTGGGGGGCACTGAAGCTTTCTTT.

The genes are TRBV19 and TRBJ1-6; D perhaps matches TRBD1 (5 bases). The CDR3 contains 16 residues. Germline CDR1 and CDR2: LNHDA and SQIVND (reference sequence). Trimming cost V 5 bases and J 1 base, with 12 bases left between them. The CDR3 sequence is CASSSGGRSYNSPLHF. As DNA, the CDR3 is TGTGCCAGTAGTTCGGGGGGACGTTCCTATAATTCACCCCTCCACTTT.

This sequence joins TRBV11-3 and TRBJ1-6; D uncertain. The CDR3 contains 15 residues. Germline CDR1 SGHNT, CDR2 YENEEA. V was shortened by 3 bases and J by 5 bases, with 11 bases between the two germline ends. CDR3 amino acids: CASSFSRVDNSPLHF. The DNA for the CDR3 is TGTGCCAGCAGCTTCTCGCGGGTCGATAATTCACCCCTCCACTTT.

Notes on this clone: Different DNA sequences within this sample yield the same CDR3. The J gene is TRBJ2-7, the V gene TRBV2; no reliable D call. CDR3 length: 11 residues. Germline loops: CDR1 SNHLY, CDR2 FYNNEI. V lost 2 bases and J 5 bases, leaving 4 bases between the germline ends. CDR3 coding DNA: TGTGCCAGCAGTGAACCTGACGAGCAGTACTTC. Protein product: CASSEPDEQYF.